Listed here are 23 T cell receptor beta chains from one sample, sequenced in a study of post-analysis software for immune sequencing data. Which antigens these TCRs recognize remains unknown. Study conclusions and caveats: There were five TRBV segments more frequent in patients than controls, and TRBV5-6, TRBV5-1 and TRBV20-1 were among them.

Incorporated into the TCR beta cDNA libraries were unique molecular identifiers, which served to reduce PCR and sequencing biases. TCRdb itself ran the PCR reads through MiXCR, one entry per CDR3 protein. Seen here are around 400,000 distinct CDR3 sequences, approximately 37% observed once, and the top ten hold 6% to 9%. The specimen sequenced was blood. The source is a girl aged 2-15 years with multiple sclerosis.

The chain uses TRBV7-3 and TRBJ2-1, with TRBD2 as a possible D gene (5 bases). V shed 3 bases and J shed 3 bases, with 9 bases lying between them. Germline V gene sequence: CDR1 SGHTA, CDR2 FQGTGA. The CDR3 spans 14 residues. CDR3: CASSFGGLYNEQFF. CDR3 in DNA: TGTGCCAGCAGCTTCGGTGGACTCTACAATGAGCAGTTCTTC.

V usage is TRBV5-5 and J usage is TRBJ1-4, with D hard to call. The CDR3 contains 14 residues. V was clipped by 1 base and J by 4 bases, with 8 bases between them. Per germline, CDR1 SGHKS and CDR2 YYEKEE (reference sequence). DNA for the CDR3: TGTGCCAGCAGCTTGAGTGGGGATAATGAAAAACTGTTTTTT. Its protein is CASSLSGDNEKLFF.

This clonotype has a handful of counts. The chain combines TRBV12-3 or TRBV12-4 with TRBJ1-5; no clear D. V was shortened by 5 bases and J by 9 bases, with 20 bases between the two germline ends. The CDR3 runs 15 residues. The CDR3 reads CASSQQEGVLAPQHF. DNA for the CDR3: TGTGCCAGCAGTCAACAAGAGGGAGTTTTGGCGCCCCAGCATTTT.

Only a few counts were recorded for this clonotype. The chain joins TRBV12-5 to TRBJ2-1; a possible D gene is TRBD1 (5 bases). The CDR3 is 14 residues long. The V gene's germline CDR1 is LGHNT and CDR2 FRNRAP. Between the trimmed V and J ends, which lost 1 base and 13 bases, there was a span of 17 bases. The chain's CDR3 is CASGLAYGQETQFF. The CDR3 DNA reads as TGTGCTAGTGGTTTGGCTTACGGACAAGAGACCCAGTTCTTC.

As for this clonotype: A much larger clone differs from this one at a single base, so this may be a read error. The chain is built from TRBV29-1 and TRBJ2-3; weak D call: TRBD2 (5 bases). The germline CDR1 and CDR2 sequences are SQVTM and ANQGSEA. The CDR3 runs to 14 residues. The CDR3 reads CSIEGLRGSDTQYF. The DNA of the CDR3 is TGCAGCATTGAAGGACTTCGTGGATCGGATACGCAGTATTTT.

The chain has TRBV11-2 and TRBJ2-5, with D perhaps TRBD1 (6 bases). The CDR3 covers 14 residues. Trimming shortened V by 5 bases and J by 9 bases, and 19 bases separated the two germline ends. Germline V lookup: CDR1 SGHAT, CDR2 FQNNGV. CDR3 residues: CASSPRVSRQAQYF. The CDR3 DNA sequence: TGTGCCAGCAGCCCGCGGGTCTCCCGACAGGCCCAGTACTTC.

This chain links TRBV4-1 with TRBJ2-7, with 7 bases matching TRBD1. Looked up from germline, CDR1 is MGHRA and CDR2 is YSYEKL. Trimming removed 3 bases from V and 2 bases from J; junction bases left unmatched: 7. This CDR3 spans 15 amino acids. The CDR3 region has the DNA TGCGCCAGCAGCCATCCATCAGGGGGTCCCTACGAGCAGTACTTC. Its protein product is CASSHPSGGPYEQYF.

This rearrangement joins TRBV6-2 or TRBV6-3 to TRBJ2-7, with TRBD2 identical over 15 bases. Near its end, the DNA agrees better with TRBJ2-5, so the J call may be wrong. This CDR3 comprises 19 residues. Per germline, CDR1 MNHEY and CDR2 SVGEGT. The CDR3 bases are TGTGCCAGCTGCCATCCGGGACTAGCGGGGGGAACCTTTGGCGAGACCCAGTACTTC. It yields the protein CASCHPGLAGGTFGETQYF.

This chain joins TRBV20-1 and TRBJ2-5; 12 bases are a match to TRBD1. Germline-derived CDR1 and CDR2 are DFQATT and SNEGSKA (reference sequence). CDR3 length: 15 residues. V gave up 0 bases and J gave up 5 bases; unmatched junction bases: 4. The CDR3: CSARDRDRGLETQYF. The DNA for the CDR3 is TGCAGTGCTAGAGATCGGGACAGGGGGCTGGAGACCCAGTACTTC.

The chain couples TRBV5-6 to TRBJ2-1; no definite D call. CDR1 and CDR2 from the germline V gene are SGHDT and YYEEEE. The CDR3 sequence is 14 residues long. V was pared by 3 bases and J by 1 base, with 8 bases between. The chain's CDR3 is CASSWVESYNEQFF. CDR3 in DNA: TGTGCCAGCAGCTGGGTTGAGTCCTACAATGAGCAGTTCTTC.

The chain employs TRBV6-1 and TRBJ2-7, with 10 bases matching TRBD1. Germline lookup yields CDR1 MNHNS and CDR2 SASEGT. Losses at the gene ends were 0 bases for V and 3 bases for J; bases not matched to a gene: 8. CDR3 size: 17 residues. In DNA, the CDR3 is TGTGCCAGCAGTGAAGCAAGCTTCGGGACAGGGGTCTACGAGCAGTACTTC. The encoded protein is CASSEASFGTGVYEQYF.

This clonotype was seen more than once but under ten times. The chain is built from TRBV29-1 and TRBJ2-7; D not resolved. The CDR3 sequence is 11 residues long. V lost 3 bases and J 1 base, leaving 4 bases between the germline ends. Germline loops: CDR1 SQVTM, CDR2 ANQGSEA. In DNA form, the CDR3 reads TGCAGCGTTGATATATCCTACGAGCAGTACTTC. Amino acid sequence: CSVDISYEQYF.

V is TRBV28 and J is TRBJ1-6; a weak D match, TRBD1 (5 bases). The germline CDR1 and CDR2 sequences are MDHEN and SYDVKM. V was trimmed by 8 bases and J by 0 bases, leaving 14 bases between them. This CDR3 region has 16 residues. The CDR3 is CASGGRESSYNSPLHF. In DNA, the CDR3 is TGTGCCAGCGGCGGCAGGGAGAGCTCCTATAATTCACCCCTCCACTTT.

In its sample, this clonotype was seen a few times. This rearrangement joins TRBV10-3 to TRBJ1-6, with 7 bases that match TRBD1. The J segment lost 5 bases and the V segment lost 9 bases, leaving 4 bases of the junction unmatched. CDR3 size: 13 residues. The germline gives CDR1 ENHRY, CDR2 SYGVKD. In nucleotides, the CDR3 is TGTGCCATTAGGGGGCTAGATAATTCACCCCTCCACTTT. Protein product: CAIRGLDNSPLHF.

The CDR3 DNA reads TGTGCCAGCAGCACGACTAGCGGGGGGCCTGGGAGCTCCTACGAGCAGTACGTC. Translated: CASSTTSGGPGSSYEQYV. The rearrangement links TRBV7-9 to TRBJ2-7; 13 bases align to TRBD2. The CDR3 is made up of 18 amino acids. J was trimmed by 0 bases and V by 5 bases; bases with no gene match: 10. CDR1 is SEHNR and CDR2 is FQNEAQ in the germline V gene (reference sequence).

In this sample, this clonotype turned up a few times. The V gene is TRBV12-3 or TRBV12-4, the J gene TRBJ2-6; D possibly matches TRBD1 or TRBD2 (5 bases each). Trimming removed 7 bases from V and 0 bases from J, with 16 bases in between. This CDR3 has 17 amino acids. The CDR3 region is CASTQKGPLSGANVLTF. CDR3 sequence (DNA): TGTGCCAGCACCCAAAAGGGACCGCTCTCTGGGGCCAACGTCCTGACTTTC.

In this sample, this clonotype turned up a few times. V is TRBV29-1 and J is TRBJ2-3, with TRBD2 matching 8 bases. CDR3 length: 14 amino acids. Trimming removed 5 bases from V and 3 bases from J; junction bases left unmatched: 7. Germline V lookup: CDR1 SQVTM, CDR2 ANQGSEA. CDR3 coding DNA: TGCAGCGTTCCGGGACTAGTGTTAACAGATACGCAGTATTTT. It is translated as CSVPGLVLTDTQYF.

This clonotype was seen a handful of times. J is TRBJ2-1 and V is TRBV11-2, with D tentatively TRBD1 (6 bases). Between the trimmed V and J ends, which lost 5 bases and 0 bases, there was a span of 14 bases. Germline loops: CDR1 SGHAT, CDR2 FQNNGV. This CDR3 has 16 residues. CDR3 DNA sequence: TGTGCCAGCAGCGGATACAGGGACCGCTCCTACAATGAGCAGTTCTTC. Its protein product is CASSGYRDRSYNEQFF.

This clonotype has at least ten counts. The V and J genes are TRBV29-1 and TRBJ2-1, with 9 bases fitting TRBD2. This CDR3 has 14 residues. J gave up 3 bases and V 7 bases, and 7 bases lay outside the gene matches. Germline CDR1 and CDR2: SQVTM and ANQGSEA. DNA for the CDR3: TGCAGCGGGGGTAGCGGGAGCGTCTACAATGAGCAGTTCTTC. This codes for CSGGSGSVYNEQFF.

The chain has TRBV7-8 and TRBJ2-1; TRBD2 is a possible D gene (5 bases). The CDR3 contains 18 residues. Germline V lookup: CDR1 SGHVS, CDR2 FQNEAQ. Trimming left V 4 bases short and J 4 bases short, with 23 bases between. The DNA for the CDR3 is TGTGCCAGCAGCTCCCCGCGGGCATTTGTAAACTTATACAATGAGCAGTTCTTC. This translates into CASSSPRAFVNLYNEQFF.

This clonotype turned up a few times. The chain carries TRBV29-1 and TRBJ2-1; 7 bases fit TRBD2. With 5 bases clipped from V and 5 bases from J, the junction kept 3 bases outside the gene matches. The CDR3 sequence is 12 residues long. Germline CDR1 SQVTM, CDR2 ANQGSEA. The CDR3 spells CSVWGGHNEQFF. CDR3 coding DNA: TGCAGCGTTTGGGGAGGGCACAATGAGCAGTTCTTC.

CDR3: CASSFGGAAREQYF. CDR3 in DNA: TGTGCCAGCAGTTTCGGCGGGGCAGCGAGAGAGCAGTACTTC. This chain joins TRBV12-3 or TRBV12-4 and TRBJ2-7; maybe TRBD2 (6 bases). The CDR3 has 14 residues. V shed 3 bases and J shed 7 bases, with 16 bases lying between them.

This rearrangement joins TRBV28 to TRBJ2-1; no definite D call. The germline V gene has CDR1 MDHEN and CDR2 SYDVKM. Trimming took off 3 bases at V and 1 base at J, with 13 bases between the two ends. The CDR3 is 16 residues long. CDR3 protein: CASSFYYDSSYNEQFF. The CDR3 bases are TGTGCCAGCAGTTTCTACTATGACTCGTCCTACAATGAGCAGTTCTTC.